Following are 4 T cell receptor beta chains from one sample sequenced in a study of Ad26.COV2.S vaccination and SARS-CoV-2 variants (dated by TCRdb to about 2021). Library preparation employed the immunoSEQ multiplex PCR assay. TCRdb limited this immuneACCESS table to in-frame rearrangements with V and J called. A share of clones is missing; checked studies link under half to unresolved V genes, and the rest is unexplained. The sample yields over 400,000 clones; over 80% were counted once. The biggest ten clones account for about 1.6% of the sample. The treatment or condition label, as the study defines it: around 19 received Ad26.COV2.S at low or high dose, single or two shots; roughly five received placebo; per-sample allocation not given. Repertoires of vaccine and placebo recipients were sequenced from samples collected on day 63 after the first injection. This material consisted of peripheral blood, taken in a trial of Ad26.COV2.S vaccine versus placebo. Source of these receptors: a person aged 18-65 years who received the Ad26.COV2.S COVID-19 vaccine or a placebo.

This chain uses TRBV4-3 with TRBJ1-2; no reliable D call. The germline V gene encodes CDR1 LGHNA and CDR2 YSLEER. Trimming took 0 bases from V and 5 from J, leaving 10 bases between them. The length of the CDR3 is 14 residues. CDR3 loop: CASSQEIGVYGYTF. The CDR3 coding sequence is TGCGCCAGCAGCCAAGAAATTGGGGTATATGGCTACACCTTC.

CDR3 DNA sequence: TGTGCCAGCAGCCACAAATCCCAGCGGCCTGAAGAGACCCAGTACTTC. Translated, it gives CASSHKSQRPEETQYF. The chain couples TRBV13 to TRBJ2-5, with a possible D match to TRBD2 (5 bases). V dropped 5 bases and J dropped 3 bases, with 19 bases sitting between them. CDR1 PRHDT and CDR2 FYEKMQ come from the germline V gene (reference sequence). CDR3 length equals 16 residues.

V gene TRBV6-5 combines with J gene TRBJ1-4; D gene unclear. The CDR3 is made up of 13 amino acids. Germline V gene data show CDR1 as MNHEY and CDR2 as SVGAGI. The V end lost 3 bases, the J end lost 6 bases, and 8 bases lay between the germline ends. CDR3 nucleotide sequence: TGTGCCAGCAGTTATGGGCTGGATGAAAAACTGTTTTTT. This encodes CASSYGLDEKLFF.

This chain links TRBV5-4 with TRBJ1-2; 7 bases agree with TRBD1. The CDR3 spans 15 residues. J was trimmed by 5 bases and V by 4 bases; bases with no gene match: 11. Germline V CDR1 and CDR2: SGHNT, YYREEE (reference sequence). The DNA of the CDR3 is TGTGCCAGCAGCACGTGGACAGGATCTGCGTATGGCTACACCTTC. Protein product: CASSTWTGSAYGYTF.